This T cell receptor beta chain was retrieved from a study of T-cell memory formation after mild COVID-19 (dated by TCRdb to about 2021). Broadly, across the study: Most TCR sequence clusters were specific to one of the two donors. T-cell clones expanding and contracting after mild COVID-19 in two donors were tracked by longitudinal TCRalpha and TCRbeta repertoire sequencing. Two young, previously healthy adult volunteers, one female and one male, were included in the cohort. On the study overall, not on this receptor specifically: Only a couple of mild cases were covered in the study, and larger cohorts including severe cases with pre-infection samples were considered necessary. Some responding clones were detected in pre-infection memory, suggesting pre-existing cross-reactive memory T cells joined the SARS-CoV-2 response. From day 15 to 85, contracting clones showed balanced CD4/CD8 phenotypes, whereas a second wave of clones that expanded from day 15 to 37 leaned towards CD4+. Contracting CD4+ clones were located mainly in the CM and EM memory subsets, whereas CD8+ clones were found to be enriched in EMRA. SARS-CoV-2 specificity was not confirmed for the second-wave clones peaking on day 37.

The sequencing machine was an Illumina NovaSeq 6000. Using 5'RACE with constant-segment primers, TCRalpha and TCRbeta cDNA libraries were constructed, with sample barcodes and unique molecular identifiers added in the process. Trizol reagent was used to extract RNA from every sample. The libraries were amplified in two PCR steps, and the second step added a second sample barcode and Illumina TruSeq adapters. Sequencing of the libraries was done on an Illumina NovaSeq, producing 2 x 150 bp paired-end reads. Regarding the original processing steps: Demultiplexing of reads and collapsing into UMI-guided consensus sequences were performed with migec v1.2.7. Using mixcr v2.1.11, the UMI consensuses were aligned to TRA and TRB V and J templates and assembled into clonotypes. A clonotype was counted as expanded or contracted only when both edgeR and NoisET called the clonotype significant, with the noise models trained on biological replicates. For edgeR calls, the thresholds were a false discovery rate-adjusted p below 0.01 and a log2 fold-change of 1. PCA with hierarchical clustering of max-normalized trajectories of the 1000 most abundant clonotypes was used as exploratory dynamics analysis. Separately sequenced CD4+ and CD8+ repertoires were used to assign the CD4 or CD8 phenotype of responding clones. TCRdb handled the public reads itself, with Q25 trimming in fastp and clone calling in MiXCR, and kept productive beta chains. Identical CDR3 protein sequences are pooled into one entry, listed with their most common genes and DNA. The V and J calls and clone size come from TCRdb's table, not from the authors' own analysis. Across this sample there are about 390,000 distinct CDR3 sequences, with around 20% seen only once. Clones ranked in the top ten supply about an eighth of the sample.

Ficoll-Paque density gradient centrifugation was the method used to isolate PBMCs. From the cysteine up to the phenylalanine, the CDR3 has a length of 18 residues. Kept here is only the CDR3 DNA, which spans 54 bases and is read in frame from base 1. Based on the germline V gene, the CDR1 and CDR2 sequences are MGHRA and YSYEKL. Trimming costs V 4 bases and J 1 base, and their ends lie 19 bases apart. A word on this clonotype: Its antigen has not been determined. Base-call qualities are not available, and no considerably larger clone is one nucleotide away.

The clonotype comes from an adult woman who had mild COVID-19 (a few samples of this study predate the infection). The sample titles of this study are shuffled in the database, so cell type and time point are left out; the donor was told from shared clones. Material: PBMCs or a T cell subset sorted from them (not recorded which). The chain is made from TRBV4-1 and TRBJ2-2; the D assignment is uncertain and may be TRBD1 or TRBD2, with 6 bases supporting each. The DNA sequence reads TGCGCCAGCAGCCCATATGTGAGGGGGGAAAAGAACACCGGGGAGCTGTTTTTT. This yields the protein CASSPYVRGEKNTGELFF.